Sequencing of this T cell receptor beta chain was carried out in a study of blood T cell repertoires in COVID-19 (dated by TCRdb to between 2020 and 2021). The study in broad terms: Samples from collaborators originated in the United States, Italy and Spain and spanned both the acute and convalescent phases of COVID-19. The material from the prospective study consisted of cDNA or gDNA derived from T cells, B-cell-depleted T cells, or PBMCs. Subjects who had been exposed to COVID-19, were actively infected with it, or had recovered from it provided the deeply sampled blood TCRbeta repertoires that made up the dataset. The repertoires were made available in a free public database intended to serve as a resource for research on the immune response to SARS-CoV-2. Samples came from the ongoing ImmuneRACE study (first 160 participants) plus 1,254 subjects from 6 global collaborators. The sample metadata nearly always contained a de-identified subject ID, COVID-19 status, age in years and sex. Where HLA class I and class II types were available, the types were taken from metadata supplied by the sample provider, not from assay-based typing. The full study reports these points: The amount of clinical and demographic metadata varied by source and participant and was provided uncurated.

TCRbeta CDR3 regions were amplified from genomic DNA using the immunoSEQ Assay, a bias-controlled multiplex PCR. The original methods were these. The number of nucleated cells in each sample was estimated by amplification of reference gene primers within the assay. Sequence reads were collapsed and filtered to measure the absolute abundance of every unique TCRbeta CDR3 rearrangement. For each sample, productive Simpson clonality was calculated as the square root of Simpson's diversity index over productive rearrangements. TCRdb provides this immuneACCESS table in a form limited to in-frame rearrangements. Some clones are lacking; in checked studies, under half of them reflect an unresolved V gene, and why the rest are absent is not known. V, J and clone size derive from that table, while D and trimming were established from the DNA sequence. The sample table holds around 51,000 clones, of which 80% to 90% were seen once. 2.5% to 3% of the sample goes to the ten largest clones.

This clone was found a few times. What this receptor recognizes is not known. No much larger clone exists at a distance of one base, and base qualities are not known. As encoded in the germline V gene, CDR1 is SNHLY while CDR2 is FYNNEI. Taken from cysteine to phenylalanine, the CDR3 has 14 residues. The sequence is cut down to CDR3 DNA, 42 bases in frame from base 1. The junction shows trimming of 11 bases on V and 5 bases on J, and the gene matches do not reach 9 bases of it. The collaborating institutions used their own protocols to collect whole blood in K2EDTA tubes. For TCRbeta analysis, collaborators shipped samples as frozen whole blood, isolated PBMCs, or DNA extracted from either of those sample types.

In this chain, TRBV2 is recombined with TRBJ1-1; 12 central nucleotides agree with TRBD1. Sample: peripheral blood. This receptor was obtained from a woman over 75 with acute or convalescent COVID-19. The sequenced DNA: TGTGCCTCCCGGGACAGGGGGCCCCAAACTGAAGCTTTCTTT. It codes for CASRDRGPQTEAFF.